Below, 18 T cell receptor beta chains from the same sample are listed, as sequenced in a study of long-term antiretroviral therapy in people with HIV. The run of the v3.0 immunoSEQ assay was at survey level. Only in-frame clones appear in the TCRdb table, and some are missing; sequencing was by immunoSEQ multiplex PCR. The data hold 25,000 to 35,000 clones, with about 86% observed a single time. The source material was unsorted PBMCs, sampled 0.8 years after starting antiretroviral therapy. The receptors originated from a woman in her 30s with HIV.

The chain uses TRBV25-1 and TRBJ1-1; D possibly corresponds to TRBD1 (6 bases). Germline CDR1 and CDR2: MGHDK and SYGVNS. The V end was cut by 4 bases, the J end by 11 bases, with 11 bases between. CDR3 size: 11 residues. The CDR3 DNA reads TGTGCCAGCAGTGCAGGGGTTAATGCTTTCTTT. As protein: CASSAGVNAFF.

The chain carries TRBV6-1 and TRBJ2-7; D is tentatively TRBD1 or TRBD2 (7 bases each). The length of the CDR3 is 11 residues. Germline V gene lookup returns CDR1 MNHNS and CDR2 SASEGT. DNA for the CDR3: TGTGCCAGCAGTGAGGGAGGGACAGCCACAGTC. Its translation: CASSEGGTATV.

V and J are TRBV2 and TRBJ1-1; TRBD1 might be the D (5 bases). The CDR3 consists of 18 residues. Germline-derived CDR1 and CDR2 are SNHLY and FYNNEI. The germline V and J ends were trimmed by 2 bases and 0 bases, with 19 bases remaining between them. DNA for the CDR3: TGTGCCAGCAGTGAACCTCGGGGCAGGGTGGTCATGAACACTGAAGCTTTCTTT. Translated: CASSEPRGRVVMNTEAFF. The whole variable domain, remainder taken from reference TRBV2 and TRBJ1-1, is EPEVTQTPSHQVTQMGQEVILRCVPISNHLYFYWYRQILGQKVEFLVSFYNNEISEKSEIFDDQFSVERPDGSNFTLKIRSTKLEDSAMYFCASSEPRGRVVMNTEAFFGQGTRLTVV.

V usage is TRBV7-2 and J usage is TRBJ2-4; 7 bases are shared with TRBD2. The CDR3 loop spans 16 amino acids. The germline V gene has CDR1 SGHTA and CDR2 FQGNSA. The V segment lost 0 bases and the J segment 0 bases; nucleotides outside the gene matches: 2. The CDR3 bases are TGTGCCAGCAGCTTAGCGGGGGGGATAGCCAAAAACATTCAGTACTTC. Translated: CASSLAGGIAKNIQYF.

This clone was found a few times. V gene TRBV9 combines with J gene TRBJ2-7; D may be TRBD1 (6 bases). Germline V CDR1 and CDR2: SGDLS, YYNGEE. The V end was cut by 4 bases, the J end by 3 bases, with 23 bases between. The CDR3 totals 17 residues. Here the CDR3 reads CASSPREGGTEFYEQYF. The CDR3 coding sequence is TGTGCCAGCAGCCCCAGGGAAGGGGGAACAGAATTCTACGAGCAGTACTTC.

The sample holds a few counts of this clone. The chain carries TRBV5-5 and TRBJ1-2; D might be TRBD1 (6 bases). Germline CDR1 reads SGHKS; CDR2 reads YYEKEE (reference sequence). The CDR3 covers 17 residues. The V end lost 3 bases, the J end lost 2 bases, and 20 bases lay between the germline ends. Written as DNA, the CDR3 is TGTGCCAGCAGCTCGGGACATCCCGGGAGGGCCAACTATGGCTACACCTTC. This encodes CASSSGHPGRANYGYTF.

The rearrangement links TRBV6-1 to TRBJ1-1; 8 nucleotides align to TRBD1. The CDR3 is made up of 14 amino acids. CDR1 is MNHNS and CDR2 is SASEGT in the germline V gene. V gave up 2 bases and J gave up 4 bases; unmatched junction bases: 3. This CDR3 is CASSEYQGATEAFF. The CDR3 nucleotides are TGTGCCAGCAGTGAATATCAGGGGGCCACTGAAGCTTTCTTT.

The CDR3 spells CARVVDRVETEAFF. The DNA of the CDR3 is TGTGCCAGGGTCGTGGACAGGGTGGAGACTGAAGCTTTCTTT. The chain combines TRBV6-4 with TRBJ1-1; 8 nucleotides agree with TRBD1. The CDR3 totals 14 residues. With 9 bases clipped from V and 5 bases from J, the junction kept 11 bases outside the gene matches. The germline V gene encodes CDR1 MRHNA and CDR2 SNTAGT.

This clone has a single count. This rearrangement joins TRBV9 to TRBJ2-1; 9 bases align to TRBD1. CDR1 SGDLS and CDR2 YYNGEE come from the germline V gene. V was clipped by 1 base and J by 6 bases; unmatched bases: 8. The CDR3 runs 16 residues. DNA for the CDR3: TGTGCCAGCAGCGTAAGACAGGGGGGGCAATCCAATGAGCAGTTCTTC. Translating gives CASSVRQGGQSNEQFF.

The rearrangement uses TRBV9 and TRBJ1-3, with unresolved D. CDR3 size: 16 residues. Germline V gene data show CDR1 as SGDLS and CDR2 as YYNGEE. The germline V and J ends were trimmed by 5 bases and 4 bases, with 19 bases remaining between them. The CDR3 is CASSSLDGRDGNTIYF. CDR3 nucleotides: TGTGCCAGCAGTTCCTTGGACGGCCGAGACGGAAACACCATATATTTT.

The gene calls are TRBV6-1 and TRBJ2-3, with TRBD2 matching 11 bases. V lost 5 bases and J lost 1; bases outside the gene matches: 2. The CDR3 is made up of 15 amino acids. Germline V gene sequence: CDR1 MNHNS, CDR2 SASEGT. CDR3 nucleotide sequence: TGTGCCAGCAGTAAACTAGCGGGGGGCACAGATACGCAGTATTTT. Translated: CASSKLAGGTDTQYF.

The V call is TRBV5-6, the J call TRBJ2-1; 11 bases map to TRBD2. The CDR3 totals 18 residues. Germline V gene lookup returns CDR1 SGHDT and CDR2 YYEEEE. The V and J ends lost 1 base and 5 bases, in that order; junction bases with no gene match: 11. The CDR3 DNA reads TGTGCCAGCAGCTTGCTAGCGGGGGGCTCCACTCACCACAATGAGCAGTTCTTC. Translating gives CASSLLAGGSTHHNEQFF.

V usage is TRBV5-8 and J usage is TRBJ2-1; 15 bases align to TRBD2. The length of the CDR3 is 15 residues. CDR1 SGHTS and CDR2 YDEGEE come from the germline V gene. The V and J ends lost 4 bases and 6 bases, in that order; junction bases with no gene match: 2. CDR3 region: CASSLGLAGGNEQFF. Written as DNA, the CDR3 is TGTGCCAGCAGCCTGGGACTAGCGGGGGGCAATGAGCAGTTCTTC.

V is TRBV25-1 and J is TRBJ1-1; D gene ambiguous. Germline V gene sequence: CDR1 MGHDK, CDR2 SYGVNS. This CDR3 has 13 amino acids. Trimming removed 4 bases from V and 4 bases from J, with 10 bases in between. DNA for the CDR3: TGTGCCAGCAGTGGGGGTGTCGGCACTGAAGCTTTCTTT. This gives the protein CASSGGVGTEAFF.

The chain uses TRBV5-5 and TRBJ1-4; D not certain. CDR3 length equals 13 residues. Trimming shortened V by 4 bases and J by 4 bases, and 8 bases separated the two germline ends. Germline-derived CDR1 and CDR2 are SGHKS and YYEKEE (reference sequence). CDR3 DNA: TGTGCCAGCAGCCTAGGGAGTAATGAAAAACTGTTTTTT. Protein: CASSLGSNEKLFF.

V and J are TRBV4-2 and TRBJ2-4, with D tentatively TRBD2 (5 bases). This CDR3 contains 16 residues. Trimming removed 4 bases from V and 1 base from J, with 14 bases in between. Germline loops: CDR1 LGHNA, CDR2 YNFKEQ. CDR3 sequence reads: CASSPDLASAKNIQYF. The DNA for the CDR3 is TGTGCCAGCAGCCCGGACCTAGCTTCGGCCAAAAACATTCAGTACTTC.

The chain employs TRBV5-4 and TRBJ2-5; tentatively, D is TRBD1 (5 bases). The germline V and J ends were trimmed by 4 bases and 1 base, with 11 bases remaining between them. Germline V gene sequence: CDR1 SGHNT, CDR2 YYREEE (reference sequence). This CDR3 contains 14 residues. The CDR3 DNA is TGTGCCAGCAGCGGTGACAGCCTCCAAGAGACCCAGTACTTC. The encoded protein is CASSGDSLQETQYF.

The CDR3 DNA reads TGTGCCAGCAGCCGGACAGGGAAGAATGAGCAGTTCTTC. The encoded protein is CASSRTGKNEQFF. The chain carries TRBV11-2 and TRBJ2-1, with 8 bases matching TRBD1. This CDR3 comprises 13 residues. Trimming cost V 5 bases and J 7 bases; bases outside gene matches: 4. Germline assignment: CDR1 SGHAT and CDR2 FQNNGV. Together with reference TRBV11-2 and TRBJ2-1, the CDR3 gives the full variable domain: EAGVAQSPRYKIIEKRQSVAFWCNPISGHATLYWYQQILGQGPKLLIQFQNNGVVDDSQLPKDRFSAERLKGVDSTLKIQPAKLEDSAVYLCASSRTGKNEQFFGPGTRLTVL.